The 10 T cell receptor beta chains in this list originate from one sample, sequenced in a study of cytomegalovirus exposure and HLA in healthy donors. Researchers ran the PCR with 60 Vbeta and 13 Jbeta primers. Generated by immunoSEQ multiplex PCR, the TCRdb table keeps only in-frame clones and is missing some. In the table there are about 180,000 clones, about four fifths of which are singletons. Sequences were obtained from PBMCs. These receptors were collected from a woman aged 45-65 years in good health and CMV-seronegative.

This clone was seen a few times. The CDR3 sequence: CASSLYVPGSNTEAFF. The CDR3 DNA follows: TGTGCCAGCAGTTTATACGTTCCGGGATCGAACACTGAAGCTTTCTTT. This chain joins TRBV28 and TRBJ1-1; D uncertain. V gave up 1 base and J gave up 1 base, with 13 bases separating them. Germline V gene sequence: CDR1 MDHEN, CDR2 SYDVKM. The CDR3 covers 16 residues.

There are a few counts of this clone. The chain couples TRBV7-9 to TRBJ1-2; no clear D gene. Trimming removed 5 bases from V and 2 bases from J, with 18 bases in between. The CDR3 runs to 16 residues. CDR1 is SEHNR, CDR2 FQNEAQ, per germline (reference sequence). CDR3 amino acids: CASSETLGGFNYGYTF. CDR3 nucleotides: TGTGCCAGCAGCGAAACGTTGGGAGGATTCAACTATGGCTACACCTTC.

This sequence joins TRBV14 and TRBJ2-1, with 7 positions matching TRBD2. CDR1 is SGHDN, CDR2 FVKESK, per germline. The CDR3 totals 16 residues. J gave up 4 bases and V 0 bases, and 6 bases lay outside the gene matches. The CDR3 loop is CASSQEQAGRYNEQFF. The CDR3 nucleotides read TGTGCCAGCAGCCAAGAGCAAGCGGGGAGGTACAATGAGCAGTTCTTC. Full variable domain (missing parts from reference TRBV14 and TRBJ2-1): EAGVTQFPSHSVIEKGQTVTLRCDPISGHDNLYWYRRVMGKEIKFLLHFVKESKQDESGMPNNRFLAERTGGTYSTLKVQPAELEDSGVYFCASSQEQAGRYNEQFFGPGTRLTVL.

The J gene is TRBJ2-7, the V gene TRBV5-1; 9 bases agree with TRBD2. This CDR3 contains 14 residues. The V gene end was trimmed by 4 bases and the J gene end by 4 bases; junction bases not matched to a gene: 6. Germline loops: CDR1 SGHRS, CDR2 YFSETQ. The DNA of the CDR3 is TGCGCCAGCAGCACATCTAGCGGGATATACGAGCAGTACTTC. This encodes CASSTSSGIYEQYF.

Note on this clone: One junction end does not reproduce the germline sequence, and a read error may be involved. Here the CDR3 reads CASSLKRGTEAFF. For the CDR3, the DNA is TGTGCTAGCAGCCTCAAACGGGGAACTGAAGCTTTCTTT. The chain combines TRBV7-7 with TRBJ1-1; D is ambiguous. Germline-derived CDR1 and CDR2 are SSHAT and FNYEAQ (reference sequence). This CDR3 spans 13 amino acids. The full variable domain, its missing parts supplied by reference TRBV7-7 and TRBJ1-1, is GAGVSQSPRYKVTKRGQDVTLRCDPISSHATLYWYQQALGQGPEFLTYFNYEAQPDKSGLPSDRFSAERPEGSISTLTIQRTEQRDSAMYRCASSLKRGTEAFFGQGTRLTVV.

The V gene is TRBV15, the J gene TRBJ1-4; D remains unclear. The germline V and J ends were trimmed by 1 base and 7 bases, with 13 bases remaining between them. CDR1 and CDR2 from the germline V gene are LNHNV and YYDKDF (reference sequence). The CDR3 is made up of 15 amino acids. This CDR3 reads CATSRVGSWGEKLFF. The CDR3 DNA reads as TGTGCCACCAGCAGAGTAGGGAGTTGGGGTGAAAAACTGTTTTTT. The entire variable domain, with the rest obtained from reference TRBV15 and TRBJ1-4, is as follows: DAMVIQNPRYQVTQFGKPVTLSCSQTLNHNVMYWYQQKSSQAPKLLFHYYDKDFNNEADTPDNFQSRRPNTSFCFLDIRSPGLGDTAMYLCATSRVGSWGEKLFFGSGTQLSVL.

The chain has TRBV5-4 and TRBJ2-7; tentatively, D is TRBD2 (7 bases). The length of the CDR3 is 16 residues. Germline CDR1 SGHNT, CDR2 YYREEE (reference sequence). The ends were cut back, 4 bases at V and 4 bases at J, with 21 bases in the middle. DNA for the CDR3: TGTGCCAGCAGCCCTGGGGGGGGCCGGGGGGCTTACGAGCAGTACTTC. Encoded protein: CASSPGGGRGAYEQYF. Full variable domain (outside the CDR3, taken from reference TRBV5-4 and TRBJ2-7): ETGVTQSPTHLIKTRGQQVTLRCSSQSGHNTVSWYQQALGQGPQFIFQYYREEENGRGNFPPRFSGLQFPNYSSELNVNALELDDSALYLCASSPGGGRGAYEQYFGPGTRLTVT.

The chain couples TRBV7-2 to TRBJ2-5; D remains ambiguous. The J call may be wrong; the DNA end is better matched by TRBJ2-7. The CDR3 is 13 amino acids. Germline V gene sequence: CDR1 SGHTA, CDR2 FQGNSA. CDR3 in amino acids: CASSRYRSYEQYF. Written as DNA, the CDR3 is TGTGCCAGCAGCAGGTACAGAAGCTACGAGCAGTACTTC.

The chain links TRBV18 to TRBJ2-1; the match to TRBD2 covers 10 bases. V gave up 2 bases and J gave up 6 bases; unmatched junction bases: 4. The CDR3 is 15 amino acids. Germline CDR1 and CDR2: KGHSH and LQKENI. The CDR3 reads CASSPTGTSANEQFF. DNA for the CDR3: TGTGCCAGCTCACCAACCGGGACTAGCGCCAATGAGCAGTTCTTC.

The chain carries TRBV30 and TRBJ2-5, with 7 bases matching TRBD1. The germline V gene encodes CDR1 GTSNPN and CDR2 SVGIG (reference sequence). This CDR3 region has 12 residues. V shed 3 bases and J 4 bases; nucleotides not matched to a gene: 2. CDR3 coding DNA: TGTGCCTGGAGCCCAGGGGGAGAGACCCAGTACTTC. Protein sequence: CAWSPGGETQYF.